Presented here are 5 T cell receptor beta chains from one specimen sequenced in a study of shared clonotypes between healthy human individuals. Measured with immunoSEQ multiplex PCR; TCRdb has only the in-frame clones, and not every one. The repertoire holds 600,000 to 750,000 clones, with 72% as singletons. The sequenced material came from memory CD4+ T cells sorted from blood. The subset here: CD45RA-negative fraction. These receptors were taken from a woman younger than 45 in good health.

This clone was seen a few times. The chain employs TRBV14 and TRBJ2-1; D uncertain. This CDR3 region has 14 residues. The V gene's germline CDR1 is SGHDN and CDR2 FVKESK. Trimming removed 1 base from V and 7 bases from J, with 11 bases in between. The CDR3 nucleotides read TGTGCCAGCAGCCAAGCCTCTTTAGGGAATGAGCAGTTCTTC. It is translated as CASSQASLGNEQFF. The whole variable domain, remainder taken from reference TRBV14 and TRBJ2-1, is EAGVTQFPSHSVIEKGQTVTLRCDPISGHDNLYWYRRVMGKEIKFLLHFVKESKQDESGMPNNRFLAERTGGTYSTLKVQPAELEDSGVYFCASSQASLGNEQFFGPGTRLTVL.

The V gene is TRBV18, the J gene TRBJ2-7; tentatively, D is TRBD1 (6 bases). The CDR3 sequence is 15 residues long. The germline V gene has CDR1 KGHSH and CDR2 LQKENI. V was clipped by 1 base and J by 4 bases, with 14 bases between them. The CDR3, as DNA: TGTGCCAGCTCACCACTGGGATCCCAGGGGTACGAGCAGTACTTC. This translates into CASSPLGSQGYEQYF.

V usage is TRBV6-1 and J usage is TRBJ1-5, with D unresolved. Trimming left V 0 bases short and J 6 bases short, with 15 bases between. The CDR3 runs 16 residues. CDR1 and CDR2 (germline): MNHNS, SASEGT. CDR3 region: CASSEASWGVGQPQHF. CDR3 in DNA: TGTGCCAGCAGTGAAGCCTCGTGGGGAGTAGGTCAGCCCCAGCATTTT.

This sequence joins TRBV6-6 and TRBJ1-5; D gene uncertain. V lost 1 base and J 7 bases, leaving 11 bases between the germline ends. Germline CDR1 and CDR2: MNHNY and SVGAGI (reference sequence). This CDR3 is built from 14 residues. The DNA for the CDR3 is TGTGCCAGCAGTTACTTGACCCTGGAACAGCCCCAGCATTTT. It translates to CASSYLTLEQPQHF.

This clone was seen many times. The V and J genes are TRBV19 and TRBJ2-2; 8 nucleotides align to TRBD2. The CDR3 runs 15 residues. Per the germline V gene, CDR1 is LNHDA and CDR2 is SQIVND (reference sequence). J gave up 7 bases and V 5 bases, and 9 bases lay outside the gene matches. The CDR3 sequence: CASSLTAGAIGELFF. In nucleotides, the CDR3 is TGTGCCAGTAGTCTAACAGCGGGAGCGATCGGGGAGCTGTTTTTT.